Listed below are T cell receptor beta chains from one sample, sequenced in a study of shared clonotypes between healthy human individuals. Sequencing used immunoSEQ multiplex PCR; TCRdb keeps in-frame clones, though not all of them. Of roughly 450,000 clones listed, about four fifths are singletons. Sample: PBMCs. The receptors come from a woman in her 40s in good health. Some clones in this sample may be carry-over from other donors' samples. CDR3s leave out the opening cysteine and the closing phenylalanine or tryptophan.

ASSGPRQGDRGEQF,TRBV9
ASSLGASRRTGELF,TRBV5-1
ASSDSKETQY,TRBV6-4
SVGGGGQPQH,TRBV29-1
ASSPTENTEAF,TRBV6-1
ASSISVNQPQH,TRBV19
ASSFAGARNTEAF,TRBV5-1
ASSHNHPAYNEQF,TRBV27
ASSYSAGGSDEQY,TRBV6-6
ATSRDSYGYT,TRBV15
ASSLYSGRARDTQY,TRBV7-2
ASSSQAGTTLGRYEQY,TRBV27
SVVLGGDQPQH,TRBV29-1
ASSQVSSGTLGYT,TRBV4-1
ASSFVGKKMNTEAF,TRBV28
ASAWREGRYEQY,TRBV27
AWSGGVGNQPQH,TRBV30
ASSQDRQETQY,TRBV18
ASRPRDNLNEQF,TRBV2
ASSYSAEGGQPQH,TRBV6-5
ASSARGRGEQY,TRBV5-1
ASSNAISYEQY,TRBV19
ASSLLAGGTDTQY,TRBV5-6
SVLDAPSPYEQY,TRBV29-1
ASSMGGGTGTDTQY,TRBV19
ASSLAEGGELF,TRBV5-5
ASSFSGTYQPQH,TRBV7-2
ASKPSGRTGVYEQY,TRBV11-2
ASGRDSTDTQY,TRBV5-1
ASSQEGFQETQY,TRBV4-2
ATPQDGNQPQH,TRBV27
ASSFDRANYGYT,TRBV7-2